A selection of T cell receptor beta chains follows, all from one sample in a study of cytomegalovirus exposure and HLA in healthy donors. Assay used: immunoSEQ multiplex PCR; TCRdb lists only in-frame clones, some missing. The table shows over 150,000 clones, with 77% occurring only once. Sequences were obtained from PBMCs. The receptors come from an older woman in good health and CMV-seropositive. The conserved cysteine and the conserved F or W are not part of the CDR3 here. The D gene is left open where the match is weak. Expanded clones are given a class, and other clones once, few, many or no size at all.

size: -; D: TRBD1; J: TRBJ2-7; V: TRBV2; CDR3: ASSSDRGLSYEQY
size: -; D: -; J: TRBJ1-3; V: TRBV5-1; CDR3: ASSLELRGARNTIY
size: -; D: -; J: TRBJ2-1; V: TRBV18; CDR3: ASSPPSVWNEQF
size: -; D: TRBD1; J: TRBJ1-2; V: TRBV18; CDR3: ASSRGTGPNYGYT
size: -; D: TRBD2; J: TRBJ2-7; V: TRBV9; CDR3: ASSVGTSTRSGTYEQY
size: -; D: -; J: TRBJ2-7; V: TRBV18; CDR3: ASSPGDRSYEQY
size: -; D: TRBD1; J: TRBJ1-1; V: TRBV11-2; CDR3: ASSLKTGLAF
size: -; D: TRBD2; J: TRBJ2-1; V: TRBV7-2; CDR3: ASSFQRGVYNEQF
size: -; D: -; J: TRBJ1-4; V: TRBV2; CDR3: ASSGRASEKLF
size: medium-sized; D: -; J: TRBJ2-1; V: TRBV7-2; CDR3: ASSLGVGPYNEQF
size: -; D: TRBD1; J: TRBJ1-2; V: TRBV6-6; CDR3: ASSWDRPTYGYT
size: -; D: -; J: TRBJ1-4; V: TRBV5-1; CDR3: ASSKATNEKLF
size: -; D: TRBD1; J: TRBJ1-5; V: TRBV4-2; CDR3: ASNNRGMEPQH
size: -; D: -; J: TRBJ1-1; V: TRBV2; CDR3: ASGYRQGTEAF
size: -; D: TRBD1; J: TRBJ2-7; V: TRBV29-1; CDR3: SVEVRGQALSYEQY
size: -; D: -; J: TRBJ2-3; V: TRBV7-9; CDR3: ASSLKRSDTQY
size: -; D: -; J: TRBJ2-7; V: TRBV9; CDR3: ASSPAPDSSYEQY
size: -; D: -; J: TRBJ1-4; V: TRBV5-1; CDR3: ASSIGQGSNEKLF
size: -; D: TRBD1; J: TRBJ2-2; V: TRBV5-1; CDR3: ASSPDRENGELF
size: once; D: -; J: TRBJ2-6; V: TRBV5-1; CDR3: ASSPLLSGANGLT
size: -; D: TRBD1; J: TRBJ2-5; V: TRBV7-8; CDR3: ASSLTAGGQTQY
size: few; D: -; J: TRBJ1-5; V: TRBV27; CDR3: ASSSWTGGRNQPQH
size: -; D: TRBD1; J: TRBJ2-7; V: TRBV5-4; CDR3: ASSPGQGSYEQY
size: -; D: TRBD2; J: TRBJ2-2; V: TRBV6-6; CDR3: ASLGTSGAGELF
size: -; D: TRBD2; J: TRBJ2-7; V: TRBV14; CDR3: ASSQGYSGLAGGSYEQY
size: -; D: TRBD1; J: -; V: TRBV11-2; CDR3: ASSRRGTGAYEQY
size: -; D: -; J: TRBJ2-5; V: TRBV4-1; CDR3: ASSQDPGDETQY
size: medium-sized; D: -; J: TRBJ2-7; V: TRBV2; CDR3: ASSELTTATEQY
size: -; D: -; J: TRBJ2-7; V: TRBV14; CDR3: ASSQSQGRIRDNEQY
size: -; D: -; J: TRBJ2-5; V: TRBV2; CDR3: ASGERQETQY
size: -; D: -; J: TRBJ1-5; V: TRBV11-2; CDR3: ASSLWGGPQH
size: -; D: TRBD2; J: TRBJ2-7; V: TRBV7-2; CDR3: ASSLVAGGLSEQY
size: -; D: TRBD1; J: TRBJ2-7; V: TRBV9; CDR3: ASSTRTGFGTGTYEQY
size: -; D: TRBD1; J: TRBJ1-2; V: TRBV18; CDR3: ASSPPGTAPNYGYT
size: -; D: TRBD1; J: TRBJ2-6; V: TRBV4-1; CDR3: ASSQGTGAPSGANVLT
size: -; D: TRBD1; J: TRBJ2-7; V: TRBV7-8; CDR3: ASSPTGIPYEQY